The clone carrying this T cell receptor (beta chain) was observed a handful of times. Antigen unknown. Gene names and germline match the mouse. The read is 1 residue too short to cover the CDR3 end, so that end is filled in from the germline J gene. Germline values: CDR1 NSQYPW, CDR2 LRSPGD (reference sequence). The CDR3 runs to 15 residues. The V and J ends lost 0 bases and 0 bases respectively, with 8 bases between them. This sample is part of a study of tissue T cells after allogeneic stem cell transplantation. Overall study findings and caveats: Anatomically similar tissues had similar TCR repertoires within each patient. Only a limited share of tissue TCRs appeared in blood or spleen.

Survey-depth TCRbeta CDR3 sequencing reported V/J genes and productive frequencies. Produced via immunoSEQ multiplex PCR; TCRdb's table is partial and in-frame only. The sample gives roughly 20,000 clones, 69% of which show up once; roughly 0.41% is in the top ten. The chain uses TRBV1 and TRBJ1-2, with a weak D call TRBD1 (5 bases). This TCR was recovered from a female BALB/c mouse in good health. The MHC haplotype of the strain is H2-d. The sequencing input was blood. The sequenced CDR3 bases are TGCACCTGCAGTGCAGATAGGACAACAAACTCCGACTACACC. Translation: CTCSADRTTNSDYT. The complete CDR3 sequence is CTCSADRTTNSDYTF.